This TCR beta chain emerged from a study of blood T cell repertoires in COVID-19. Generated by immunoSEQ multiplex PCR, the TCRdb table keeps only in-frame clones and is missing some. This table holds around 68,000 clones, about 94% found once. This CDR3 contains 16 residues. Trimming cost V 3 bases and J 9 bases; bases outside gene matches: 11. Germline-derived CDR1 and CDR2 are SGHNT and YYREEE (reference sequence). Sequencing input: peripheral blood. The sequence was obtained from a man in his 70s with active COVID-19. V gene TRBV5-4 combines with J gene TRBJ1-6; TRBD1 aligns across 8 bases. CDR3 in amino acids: CASSSKTTGAGSPLHF. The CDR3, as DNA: TGTGCCAGCAGCTCCAAAACGACAGGGGCGGGTTCACCCCTCCACTTT.